A single sample gave rise to the 14 T cell receptor beta chains below, sequenced in a study of Ad26.COV2.S vaccination and SARS-CoV-2 variants. Profiling relied on immunoSEQ multiplex PCR, and the TCRdb table lists in-frame clones only, not all of them. The repertoire includes about 260,000 clones, approximately 90% of them detected once, and less than 3.5% sits in the top ten. Specified treatment: 15 to 20 received Ad26.COV2.S at low or high dose, single or two shots; roughly 5 received placebo; per-sample allocation not given. The study sampled participants on day 63 after the first vaccine or placebo injection. Here the sequenced sample was peripheral blood, taken in a trial of Ad26.COV2.S vaccine versus placebo. All receptors come from a person between 18 and 59 years old who received the Ad26.COV2.S COVID-19 vaccine or a placebo.

The chain uses TRBV19 and TRBJ1-2, with 7 positions matching TRBD1. Germline assignment: CDR1 LNHDA and CDR2 SQIVND (reference sequence). The V and J ends lost 7 bases and 0 bases, in that order; junction bases with no gene match: 11. There are 16 residues in the CDR3. For the CDR3, the DNA is TGTGCCAGTACCCTGACAGGGTCTCGCTCTAACTATGGCTACACCTTC. Translation gives CASTLTGSRSNYGYTF.

CDR3 DNA sequence: TGTGCCAGCTCACCAACCAGGGGGCTTAATGAAAAACTGTTTTTT. Its translation: CASSPTRGLNEKLFF. V usage is TRBV18 and J usage is TRBJ1-4; 8 nucleotides align to TRBD1. Germline assignment: CDR1 KGHSH and CDR2 LQKENI. Trimming at V came to 2 bases and at J to 4 bases, leaving 3 bases not matched to a gene. The CDR3 spans 15 residues.

J is TRBJ1-5 and V is TRBV29-1; D is uncertain. V lost 3 bases and J lost 4, with 10 bases in between. There are 13 residues in the CDR3. The germline CDR1 and CDR2 sequences are SQVTM and ANQGSEA. CDR3 in DNA: TGCAGCGTTGAGGGTATCGGGAATCAGCCCCAGCATTTT. Protein product: CSVEGIGNQPQHF. The full variable domain, completed using reference TRBV29-1 and TRBJ1-5, is SAVISQKPSRDICQRGTSLTIQCQVDSQVTMMFWYRQQPGQSLTLIATANQGSEATYESGFVIDKFPISRPNLTFSTLTVSNMSPEDSSIYLCSVEGIGNQPQHFGDGTRLSIL.

This clone has only a few counts. The genes are TRBV6-4 and TRBJ2-7; a weak D match, TRBD1 (5 bases). V was cut by 7 bases and J by 3 bases, with 7 bases left in between. This CDR3 has 11 amino acids. Germline-derived CDR1 and CDR2 are MRHNA and SNTAGT. This CDR3 reads CASKTDYEQYV. The CDR3 DNA reads TGTGCCAGCAAGACAGACTACGAGCAGTACGTC.

CDR3 region: CASSREQGQGDYGYTF. DNA of the CDR3: TGTGCCAGCAGCCGCGAACAGGGGCAGGGGGACTATGGCTACACCTTC. The rearrangement joins TRBV5-4 to TRBJ1-2; TRBD1 matches at 7 bases. The germline V gene encodes CDR1 SGHNT and CDR2 YYREEE (reference sequence). The CDR3 runs 16 residues. Trimming took 4 bases from V and 3 from J; bases not matched to a gene: 12.

The V call is TRBV7-3, the J call TRBJ2-2; D could derive from TRBD1 or TRBD2 (5 bases each). In germline, CDR1 is SGHTA, CDR2 FQGTGA. The CDR3 is 13 amino acids. V was pared by 6 bases and J by 6 bases, with 11 bases between. The CDR3 loop is CASSRGDPGELFF. In DNA, the CDR3 is TGTGCCAGCAGTCGAGGGGATCCCGGGGAGCTGTTTTTT.

This clone was seen just once. The chain has TRBV11-2 and TRBJ2-7; tentative D call: TRBD1 (6 bases). This CDR3 contains 15 residues. Per the germline V gene, CDR1 is SGHAT and CDR2 is FQNNGV. Trimming removed 1 base from V and 2 bases from J, with 12 bases in between. The DNA of the CDR3 is TGTGCCAGCAGCTTAGCTGCAGGGGACCCCTACGAGCAGTACGTC. Protein product: CASSLAAGDPYEQYV.

V and J are TRBV18 and TRBJ1-6; D perhaps matches TRBD1 (6 bases). V dropped 3 bases and J dropped 8 bases, with 8 bases sitting between them. This CDR3 contains 13 residues. The germline V gene encodes CDR1 KGHSH and CDR2 LQKENI. The DNA for the CDR3 is TGTGCCAGCTCACCGAGACAGGATTCACCCCTCCACTTT. Translating it yields CASSPRQDSPLHF. Full variable domain (remainder filled in from reference TRBV18 and TRBJ1-6): NAGVMQNPRHLVRRRGQEARLRCSPMKGHSHVYWYRQLPEEGLKFMVYLQKENIIDESGMPKERFSAEFPKEGPSILRIQQVVRGDSAAYFCASSPRQDSPLHFGNGTRLTVT.

This chain connects TRBV2 to TRBJ1-6; D uncertain. The V end lost 6 bases, the J end lost 13 bases, and 13 bases lay between the germline ends. Germline V gene lookup returns CDR1 SNHLY and CDR2 FYNNEI. The CDR3 is 12 amino acids. CDR3 DNA sequence: TGTGCCAGCAGGAATCCAGGAATGCCCCTCCACTTT. This translates into CASRNPGMPLHF.

The chain couples TRBV5-4 to TRBJ2-3, with TRBD2 matching 9 bases. CDR1 is SGHNT and CDR2 is YYREEE in the germline V gene (reference sequence). Trimming at V came to 0 bases and at J to 4 bases, leaving 6 bases not matched to a gene. The CDR3 consists of 16 residues. The CDR3 here is CASSLGVAGVADTQYF. CDR3 coding DNA: TGTGCCAGCAGCTTGGGAGTAGCGGGAGTCGCAGATACGCAGTATTTT. The whole variable domain, remainder taken from reference TRBV5-4 and TRBJ2-3, is ETGVTQSPTHLIKTRGQQVTLRCSSQSGHNTVSWYQQALGQGPQFIFQYYREEENGRGNFPPRFSGLQFPNYSSELNVNALELDDSALYLCASSLGVAGVADTQYFGPGTRLTVL.

V gene TRBV23-1 combines with J gene TRBJ2-7; D ambiguous. TRBV23-1 carries the ORF label, with uncertain function. Trimming took off 4 bases at V and 2 bases at J, with 15 bases between the two ends. This CDR3 is 15 amino acids long. The CDR3 region has the DNA TGCGCCAGCAGTCTAGAACTTCGTCAACCCTACGAGCAGTACGTC. Translated: CASSLELRQPYEQYV.

This clone appeared a single time. Other DNA sequences in this specimen translate into the identical CDR3. This chain joins TRBV7-9 and TRBJ2-1; D is undetermined. Germline lookup yields CDR1 SEHNR and CDR2 FQNEAQ (reference sequence). The CDR3 has 15 residues. Trimming took 0 bases from V and 3 from J, leaving 9 bases between them. The CDR3 here is CASSLAAGGYNEQFF. The DNA of the CDR3 is TGTGCCAGCAGCTTAGCGGCTGGTGGCTACAATGAGCAGTTCTTC.

The chain links TRBV6-6 to TRBJ1-3; D may be TRBD1 (5 bases). V was pared by 8 bases and J by 4 bases, with 15 bases between. Germline V CDR1 and CDR2: MNHNY, SVGAGI (reference sequence). The CDR3 is 14 amino acids. CDR3 bases: TGTGCCAGCGTCCCTCAGGGCCGCGGAAACACCATATATTTT. Translation: CASVPQGRGNTIYF.

J is TRBJ1-2 and V is TRBV5-1, with 7 bases that match TRBD1. Per germline, CDR1 SGHRS and CDR2 YFSETQ. The CDR3 sequence is 15 residues long. V lost 0 bases to trimming and J lost 4 bases; unmatched junction nucleotides: 6. The CDR3 spells CASSLVKGAGYGYTF. The CDR3 region has the DNA TGCGCCAGCAGCTTGGTAAAGGGGGCTGGCTATGGCTACACCTTC. Full variable domain (missing parts from reference TRBV5-1 and TRBJ1-2): KAGVTQTPRYLIKTRGQQVTLSCSPISGHRSVSWYQQTPGQGLQFLFEYFSETQRNKGNFPGRFSGRQFSNSRSEMNVSTLELGDSALYLCASSLVKGAGYGYTFGSGTRLTVV.